Following are 30 T cell receptor beta chains from one sample sequenced in a study of Graves' ophthalmopathy and Graves' hyperthyroidism. Amplification from RNA transcripts yielded the TCR beta CDR3 regions. In the first round, RT-PCR was carried out with HTBI primers, and a multiplex PCR formed the second round. MiXCR was run by TCRdb on the multiplex PCR reads, yielding one entry per CDR3 protein. There are over 500,000 distinct CDR3 sequences in the sample; about a fifth occur only once, and more than 5.5% lies in the top ten. The specimen was peripheral blood. These receptors were taken from a woman under 30 with stable Graves' hyperthyroidism. Some clones in this sample may be carry-over from other donors' samples.

The rearrangement joins TRBV11-2 to TRBJ1-6; a weak D match, TRBD1 (6 bases). This CDR3 has 14 amino acids. Trimming took off 4 bases at V and 10 bases at J, with 14 bases between the two ends. Germline CDR1 is SGHAT and CDR2 is FQNNGV. The CDR3 coding sequence is TGTGCCAGCAGCTCCCACCCGGGGGCGTCACCCCTCCACTTT. Translating gives CASSSHPGASPLHF.

This clonotype came up many times. The chain has TRBV7-9 and TRBJ2-7; possible D gene TRBD1, 6 bases. The germline gives CDR1 SEHNR, CDR2 FQNEAQ (reference sequence). This CDR3 has 12 residues. The germline V and J ends were trimmed by 6 bases and 5 bases, with 11 bases remaining between them. The CDR3 nucleotides are TGTGCCAGCAGTACAGGGTACCACGAGCAGTACTTC. It is translated as CASSTGYHEQYF.

This clonotype has more than one count but fewer than ten. The chain employs TRBV18 and TRBJ2-5; the D gene is possibly TRBD2 (6 bases). The V gene lost 3 bases and the J gene lost 5 bases, with 16 bases spanning the gap. Germline V gene lookup returns CDR1 KGHSH and CDR2 LQKENI. This CDR3 is built from 15 residues. For the CDR3, the DNA is TGTGCCAGCTCACCCCCGACTAGGTCTTTTGAGACCCAGTACTTC. This codes for CASSPPTRSFETQYF.

The chain carries TRBV9 and TRBJ2-2, with TRBD1 matching 9 bases. Trimming at V came to 2 bases and at J to 5 bases, leaving 4 bases not matched to a gene. From germline, CDR1 is SGDLS and CDR2 YYNGEE. There are 15 residues in the CDR3. The CDR3 DNA reads TGTGCCAGCAGCGTGACAGGGGGGTGGACCGGGGAGCTGTTTTTT. It yields the protein CASSVTGGWTGELFF.

The chain combines TRBV6-1 with TRBJ1-6; 9 positions agree with TRBD1. This CDR3 region has 14 residues. Germline V gives CDR1 MNHNS, CDR2 SASEGT. Germline trimming cut 6 bases from V and 10 bases from J; bases unmatched to any gene: 7. DNA for the CDR3: TGTGCCAGCAGGCGGGGACAGGGATCCTCACCCCTCCACTTT. It yields the protein CASRRGQGSSPLHF.

In its sample, this clonotype was seen many times. V and J are TRBV20-1 and TRBJ1-2; D possibly corresponds to TRBD1 (5 bases). Trimming shortened V by 0 bases and J by 8 bases, and 13 bases separated the two germline ends. The CDR3 sequence is 13 residues long. Germline V gene sequence: CDR1 DFQATT, CDR2 SNEGSKA (reference sequence). The CDR3: CSARDQGEEGYTF. CDR3 nucleotides: TGCAGTGCTAGAGATCAAGGGGAGGAGGGCTACACCTTC.

This clonotype was seen ten or more times. The chain joins TRBV7-3 to TRBJ2-7, with 7 nucleotides matching TRBD2. J was trimmed by 0 bases and V by 4 bases; bases with no gene match: 0. CDR3 length: 13 amino acids. Germline CDR1 and CDR2: SGHTA and FQGTGA. The CDR3 reads CASSSSGSYEQYF. CDR3 nucleotides: TGTGCCAGCAGCTCTAGCGGCTCCTACGAGCAGTACTTC.

This clonotype showed up many times. The genes are TRBV6-1 and TRBJ1-1, with 7 positions matching TRBD1. The germline V gene encodes CDR1 MNHNS and CDR2 SASEGT. The V gene end was trimmed by 6 bases and the J gene end by 2 bases; junction bases not matched to a gene: 6. The length of the CDR3 is 14 residues. This CDR3 reads CASSPGQINTEAFF. As DNA, the CDR3 is TGTGCCAGCAGCCCGGGACAGATAAACACTGAAGCTTTCTTT.

This clonotype was observed a handful of times. One end of the junction varies from germline; a read error may be responsible. V gene TRBV7-2 combines with J gene TRBJ1-1; D remains unclear. This CDR3 is 13 amino acids long. Germline-derived CDR1 and CDR2 are SGHTA and FQGNSA. Here the CDR3 DNA reads TGTGCCAGCAGCTTGGGCAGGAACACTGAAGCTTGCTTT. It encodes CASSLGRNTEACF.

This chain connects TRBV10-3 to TRBJ2-5; D might be TRBD1 or TRBD2, each matching 5 bases. The CDR3 spans 13 residues. Germline V gives CDR1 ENHRY, CDR2 SYGVKD. V was pared by 6 bases and J by 5 bases, with 13 bases between. CDR3 loop: CAISGAPWETQYF. The CDR3 DNA reads as TGTGCCATCAGCGGGGCCCCCTGGGAGACCCAGTACTTC.

This clonotype appeared many times. The rearrangement links TRBV12-3 or TRBV12-4 to TRBJ1-1; 7 nucleotides match TRBD1. The V gene end was trimmed by 6 bases and the J gene end by 0 bases; junction bases not matched to a gene: 7. This CDR3 region has 15 residues. The CDR3, as DNA: TGTGCCAGCAGGACAGGGAGGGGAATGAACACTGAAGCTTTCTTT. Translating gives CASRTGRGMNTEAFF.

The sample holds a few counts of this clonotype. J is TRBJ1-1 and V is TRBV15, with D unresolved. CDR3 length: 14 amino acids. CDR1 and CDR2 (germline): LNHNV, YYDKDF (reference sequence). Trimming took 0 bases from V and 5 from J, leaving 10 bases between them. In nucleotides, the CDR3 is TGTGCCACCAGCAGAGATGGGGAGGGAACTGAAGCTTTCTTT. Protein product: CATSRDGEGTEAFF. Supplemented by reference TRBV15 and TRBJ1-1, the full variable domain reads DAMVIQNPRYQVTQFGKPVTLSCSQTLNHNVMYWYQQKSSQAPKLLFHYYDKDFNNEADTPDNFQSRRPNTSFCFLDIRSPGLGDTAMYLCATSRDGEGTEAFFGQGTRLTVV.

The sample holds many counts of this clonotype. The gene calls are TRBV6-2 or TRBV6-3 and TRBJ1-6; 7 nucleotides agree with TRBD1. The CDR3 consists of 19 residues. The J segment lost 6 bases and the V segment lost 4 bases, leaving 18 bases of the junction unmatched. CDR1 and CDR2 from the germline V gene are MNHEY and SVGEGT. CDR3 loop: CASSSGQNPLERTNSPLHF. The CDR3 nucleotides are TGTGCCAGCAGTTCGGGACAGAACCCGCTCGAAAGAACTAATTCACCCCTCCACTTT.

In this sample, this clonotype turned up many times. The V and J genes are TRBV12-3 or TRBV12-4 and TRBJ1-1, with D perhaps matching TRBD1 (5 bases). The CDR3 is 12 residues long. V lost 9 bases and J 4 bases, leaving 12 bases between the germline ends. Written as DNA, the CDR3 is TGTGCCAGTACTCCTGGGGGCACTGAAGCTTTCTTT. Its translation: CASTPGGTEAFF.

This chain joins TRBV20-1 and TRBJ1-5; 7 nucleotides match TRBD1. The germline V gene has CDR1 DFQATT and CDR2 SNEGSKA (reference sequence). This CDR3 contains 15 residues. Trimming removed 6 bases from V and 5 bases from J; junction bases left unmatched: 13. Written as DNA, the CDR3 is TGCAGTGCAAAGAGAGGGGGCGGGGGCCATCAGCCCCAGCATTTT. Its protein product is CSAKRGGGGHQPQHF.

The chain joins TRBV2 to TRBJ2-5, with TRBD2 as a possible D gene (6 bases). V gave up 8 bases and J gave up 2 bases, with 30 bases separating them. The germline gives CDR1 SNHLY, CDR2 FYNNEI. This CDR3 has 19 residues. CDR3 DNA sequence: TGTGCCAGCGGTCCTCGGGGACTGACCCTCCCAACGCCTCAAGAGACCCAGTACTTC. This sequence encodes CASGPRGLTLPTPQETQYF.

This clonotype was detected many times. V usage is TRBV27 and J usage is TRBJ1-5; D call uncertain. This CDR3 is built from 13 residues. The germline CDR1 and CDR2 sequences are MNHEY and SMNVEV (reference sequence). V lost 1 base to trimming and J lost 4 bases, with 5 bases between them. CDR3 DNA: TGTGCCAGCAGTTTATGGTCTAATCAGCCCCAGCATTTT. Its translation is CASSLWSNQPQHF.

This chain joins TRBV12-3 or TRBV12-4 and TRBJ1-5; no reliable D call. This CDR3 has 13 amino acids. With 5 bases removed from V and 6 bases from J, the gap between germline ends came to 11 bases. The CDR3 loop is CASSPTRSQPQHF. CDR3 coding DNA: TGTGCCAGCAGTCCGACCCGAAGTCAGCCCCAGCATTTT.

This clonotype was seen only a few times. The chain is built from TRBV12-5 and TRBJ2-6; the match to TRBD1 covers 8 bases. With V trimmed by 3 bases and J by 4 bases, 5 bases remained unmatched. This CDR3 has 16 residues. Germline V CDR1 and CDR2: LGHNT, FRNRAP. DNA of the CDR3: TGTGCTAGTGGTTTTGCGACAGGGGCCGGGGCCAACGTCCTGACTTTC. This translates into CASGFATGAGANVLTF. Complete variable domain (other parts from reference TRBV12-5 and TRBJ2-6): DARVTQTPRHKVTEMGQEVTMRCQPILGHNTVFWYRQTMMQGLELLAYFRNRAPLDDSGMPKDRFSAEMPDATLATLKIQPSEPRDSAVYFCASGFATGAGANVLTFGAGSRLTVL.

This clonotype was observed a few times. This chain joins TRBV6-1 and TRBJ1-1; D is perhaps TRBD1 (5 bases). This CDR3 spans 15 amino acids. V was cut by 7 bases and J by 1 base, with 16 bases left in between. Germline CDR1 is MNHNS and CDR2 is SASEGT. CDR3 nucleotides: TGTGCCAGCACCTACGGTGGGGGGGAGAACACTGAAGCTTTCTTT. It codes for CASTYGGGENTEAFF.

The chain recombines TRBV6-2 or TRBV6-3 with TRBJ1-2; D possibly corresponds to TRBD1 (5 bases). V gave up 5 bases and J gave up 8 bases, with 18 bases separating them. The CDR3 is 14 amino acids. The germline V gene has CDR1 MNHEY and CDR2 SVGEGT. The CDR3 sequence is CASSRSPRGSGYTF. In nucleotides, the CDR3 is TGTGCCAGCAGTCGCAGTCCAAGGGGATCCGGCTACACCTTC.

This clonotype was seen a few times. The CDR3 DNA reads TGTGCCAGCAGCGCCGGGTGGATGAGCACCGGGGAGCTGTTTTTT. It translates to CASSAGWMSTGELFF. V gene TRBV12-3 or TRBV12-4 combines with J gene TRBJ2-2; D not resolved. The ends were cut back, 6 bases at V and 4 bases at J, with 15 bases in the middle. CDR3 length equals 15 residues.

A single count supports this clonotype. V and J are TRBV19 and TRBJ2-5; D perhaps matches TRBD2 (6 bases). CDR1 LNHDA and CDR2 SQIVND come from the germline V gene (reference sequence). Trimming pared 5 bases from V and 3 bases from J, leaving 13 bases between. The CDR3 runs to 14 residues. CDR3 residues: CASSLRTTEETQYF. In nucleotides, the CDR3 is TGTGCCAGTAGTCTCCGGACTACCGAAGAGACCCAGTACTTC.

As regards this clonotype: A read error may explain this, as a much larger clone is one base away. The genes are TRBV4-2 and TRBJ2-7; D assignment may be TRBD1 or TRBD2 (5 bases each). Germline-derived CDR1 and CDR2 are LGHNA and YNFKEQ. V lost 4 bases and J 7 bases, leaving 14 bases between the germline ends. This CDR3 region has 13 residues. CDR3 sequence (DNA): TGTGCCAGCAGCCCAAAAGTGGGGGTGGAGCAGTACTTC. This encodes CASSPKVGVEQYF.

This clonotype occurred many times. This chain joins TRBV6-5 and TRBJ2-5; TRBD2 aligns across 11 bases. CDR1 and CDR2 from the germline V gene are MNHEY and SVGAGI. The J segment lost 5 bases and the V segment lost 0 bases, leaving 8 bases of the junction unmatched. This CDR3 has 17 amino acids. CDR3 residues: CASSYSSLAGGWETQYF. DNA for the CDR3: TGTGCCAGCAGTTACTCGAGCCTAGCGGGGGGCTGGGAGACCCAGTACTTC.

This clonotype was counted at least ten times. This sequence joins TRBV7-8 and TRBJ1-5; no definite D call. CDR1 is SGHVS and CDR2 is FQNEAQ in the germline V gene. Trimming pared 2 bases from V and 5 bases from J, leaving 22 bases between. The CDR3 covers 18 residues. CDR3 amino acids: CASSLYVRVGLVDQPQHF. The CDR3 DNA follows: TGTGCCAGCAGCTTATATGTTCGGGTTGGATTGGTAGATCAGCCCCAGCATTTT.

This clonotype was detected many times. The CDR3 region is CASSSKPGHSYEQYF. CDR3 in DNA: TGTGCCAGCAGCTCCAAACCGGGACATTCCTACGAGCAGTACTTC. The rearrangement links TRBV7-9 to TRBJ2-7, with D possibly matching TRBD1 (6 bases). With 4 bases removed from V and 1 base from J, the gap between germline ends came to 14 bases. The CDR3 length is 15 residues. The germline gives CDR1 SEHNR, CDR2 FQNEAQ (reference sequence).

This clonotype was counted many times. This rearrangement joins TRBV5-6 to TRBJ1-2; a possible D gene is TRBD1 (6 bases). CDR1 and CDR2 from the germline V gene are SGHDT and YYEEEE. V lost 4 bases to trimming and J lost 8 bases, with 27 bases between them. The CDR3 is 17 amino acids. For the CDR3, the DNA is TGTGCCAGCAGCAGGCCGTTCTCGACAGGAGTGGGGCCGGGCTACACCTTC. Translation: CASSRPFSTGVGPGYTF.

The chain is built from TRBV6-1 and TRBJ1-3; no clear D gene. Germline V lookup: CDR1 MNHNS, CDR2 SASEGT. CDR3 length equals 17 residues. Trimming stripped 2 bases from V and 0 bases from J, with 14 bases between. The CDR3 reads CASSESFGLSSGNTIYF. Written as DNA, the CDR3 is TGTGCCAGCAGTGAATCTTTCGGATTATCCTCTGGAAACACCATATATTTT.

This clonotype was detected many times. J is TRBJ1-5 and V is TRBV6-2 or TRBV6-3; TRBD1 matches at 7 bases. Trimming took 6 bases from V and 2 from J; bases not matched to a gene: 7. The CDR3 totals 15 residues. The germline gives CDR1 MNHEY, CDR2 SVGEGT. The CDR3 DNA reads as TGTGCCAGCAGCTCACCCGGGACAGGCAATCAGCCCCAGCATTTT. Encoded protein: CASSSPGTGNQPQHF.